The 16 T cell receptor beta chains listed next were all sequenced from one sample in a study of blood T cell repertoires in COVID-19. The data were produced by immunoSEQ multiplex PCR, yet TCRdb's version contains in-frame clones alone and is incomplete. This table has some 120,000 clones, over 60% appearing once. Sequenced material: peripheral blood. The source is a human donor in a cohort sampled during active COVID-19.

The rearrangement joins TRBV6-5 to TRBJ1-1; 7 bases are a match to TRBD1. Germline V gene data show CDR1 as MNHEY and CDR2 as SVGAGI. The CDR3 sequence is 15 residues long. V shed 7 bases and J 3 bases; nucleotides not matched to a gene: 11. The DNA for the CDR3 is TGTGCCAGCATTATTACGGGGGGGACAGACACTGAAGCTTTCTTT. Protein sequence: CASIITGGTDTEAFF.

In this sample, this clone turned up a few times. The chain links TRBV6-5 to TRBJ2-7, with D unclear. This CDR3 has 12 amino acids. Trimming shortened V by 6 bases and J by 2 bases, and 8 bases separated the two germline ends. Germline V gene sequence: CDR1 MNHEY, CDR2 SVGAGI. CDR3 protein: CASRQPPYEQYF. For the CDR3, the DNA is TGTGCCAGCAGACAGCCCCCCTACGAGCAGTACTTC.

This sequence joins TRBV7-9 and TRBJ2-3; no firm D call. The germline V gene encodes CDR1 SEHNR and CDR2 FQNEAQ (reference sequence). With 5 bases removed from V and 6 bases from J, the gap between germline ends came to 12 bases. The CDR3 is 13 amino acids. CDR3 loop: CASSPKSADTQYF. CDR3 DNA sequence: TGTGCCAGCAGCCCCAAGTCCGCGGATACGCAGTATTTT.

The V and J genes are TRBV4-1 and TRBJ2-7; tentatively, D is TRBD1 (6 bases). This CDR3 region has 18 residues. Trimming took off 0 bases at V and 0 bases at J, with 18 bases between the two ends. Germline V gives CDR1 MGHRA, CDR2 YSYEKL. In DNA form, the CDR3 reads TGCGCCAGCAGCCAAGATCAACTCAGGGCAGGGGACTCCTACGAGCAGTACTTC. Protein product: CASSQDQLRAGDSYEQYF.

The chain employs TRBV19 and TRBJ1-6, with 11 nucleotides matching TRBD1. This CDR3 has 17 residues. J lost 4 bases, V lost 0 bases, and 2 bases had no gene match. CDR1 is LNHDA and CDR2 is SQIVND in the germline V gene (reference sequence). CDR3 nucleotides: TGTGCCAGTAGTATAGAAGGACAGGGGGCATATAATTCACCCCTCCACTTT. Its translation: CASSIEGQGAYNSPLHF.

This clone was seen only a few times. The chain links TRBV12-1 to TRBJ1-2. TRBV12-1 counts as a pseudogene. The CDR3 has 12 residues. The CDR3 protein is CASSPKNYGYTF. CDR3 DNA sequence: TGTGCCAGCAGCCCTAAAAACTATGGCTACACCTTC.

V is TRBV6-5 and J is TRBJ2-7, with a possible D match to TRBD2 (6 bases). Deletions cut 2 bases from V and 4 bases from J, with 12 bases between. Germline assignment: CDR1 MNHEY and CDR2 SVGAGI. The CDR3 spans 14 residues. CDR3 nucleotides: TGTGCCAGCAGTTACAGGGGAGGAGGGTACGAGCAGTACTTC. This sequence encodes CASSYRGGGYEQYF.

The V call is TRBV28, the J call TRBJ2-7; D is uncertain. This CDR3 region has 15 residues. V gave up 6 bases and J gave up 2 bases, with 17 bases separating them. Germline CDR1 MDHEN, CDR2 SYDVKM. CDR3 amino acids: CASSYRRGTTYEQYF. The DNA of the CDR3 is TGTGCCAGCAGCTATAGACGCGGCACCACCTACGAGCAGTACTTC. The whole variable domain, remainder taken from reference TRBV28 and TRBJ2-7, is DVKVTQSSRYLVKRTGEKVFLECVQDMDHENMFWYRQDPGLGLRLIYFSYDVKMKEKGDIPEGYSVSREKKERFSLILESASTNQTSMYLCASSYRRGTTYEQYFGPGTRLTVT.

The V gene is TRBV4-1, the J gene TRBJ2-7, with 8 bases that match TRBD2. The V and J ends lost 0 bases and 7 bases, in that order; junction bases with no gene match: 17. The CDR3 is 18 residues long. Germline V gene data show CDR1 as MGHRA and CDR2 as YSYEKL. This CDR3 reads CASSQEGDPSGLPREQYF. CDR3 nucleotides: TGCGCCAGCAGCCAAGAAGGTGACCCTAGCGGGCTGCCTAGGGAGCAGTACTTC.

This clone was counted a few times. The chain employs TRBV9 and TRBJ2-7; a possible D gene is TRBD2 (6 bases). The germline V gene has CDR1 SGDLS and CDR2 YYNGEE. The CDR3 extends over 14 amino acids. Trimming pared 0 bases from V and 3 bases from J, leaving 10 bases between. As DNA, the CDR3 is TGTGCCAGCAGCGTAGGGCTGGACTACTACGAGCAGTACTTC. Protein: CASSVGLDYYEQYF.

In its sample, this clone was seen once. The chain has TRBV29-1 and TRBJ1-2, with D unclear. The CDR3 totals 13 residues. CDR1 is SQVTM, CDR2 ANQGSEA, per germline. V was cut by 6 bases and J by 5 bases, with 16 bases left in between. This chain's CDR3 is CSVTSTSGYGYTF. The CDR3 DNA follows: TGCAGCGTGACATCTACATCGGGGTATGGCTACACCTTC.

The chain has TRBV5-1 and TRBJ1-6; TRBD1 matches at 8 bases. J was trimmed by 9 bases and V by 0 bases; bases with no gene match: 2. Germline V gives CDR1 SGHRS, CDR2 YFSETQ. The CDR3 runs 14 residues. Written as DNA, the CDR3 is TGCGCCAGCAGCTTGGGACAGGGGATTTCACCCCTCCACTTT. This codes for CASSLGQGISPLHF.

This clone showed up just once. The rearrangement joins TRBV27 to TRBJ1-5; D possibly corresponds to TRBD1 (6 bases). V dropped 5 bases and J dropped 0 bases, with 11 bases sitting between them. Germline CDR1 is MNHEY and CDR2 is SMNVEV (reference sequence). The CDR3 is made up of 15 amino acids. The CDR3 DNA reads as TGTGCCAGCAGTCTCTCAGGGGATAGCAATCAGCCCCAGCATTTT. It is translated as CASSLSGDSNQPQHF.

J is TRBJ1-3 and V is TRBV7-2; unclear D gene. Deletions cut 2 bases from V and 2 bases from J, with 7 bases between. The CDR3 consists of 14 residues. Looked up from germline, CDR1 is SGHTA and CDR2 is FQGNSA. CDR3 protein: CASSLITAGNTIYF. In DNA form, the CDR3 reads TGTGCCAGCAGCTTAATAACAGCTGGAAACACCATATATTTT.

In this sample, this clone turned up once. This chain connects TRBV18 to TRBJ1-6, with D maybe TRBD1 (6 bases). Germline loops: CDR1 KGHSH, CDR2 LQKENI. V lost 6 bases to trimming and J lost 7 bases, with 13 bases between them. This CDR3 comprises 14 residues. CDR3 protein: CASSPGESNSPLHF. CDR3 sequence (DNA): TGTGCCAGCTCCCCAGGGGAGAGCAATTCACCCCTCCACTTT.

V is TRBV5-1 and J is TRBJ1-1; no clear D. V dropped 2 bases and J dropped 4 bases, with 12 bases sitting between them. The V gene's germline CDR1 is SGHRS and CDR2 YFSETQ. The CDR3 totals 14 residues. CDR3 amino acids: CASSFGGLGTEAFF. The CDR3, as DNA: TGCGCCAGCAGCTTCGGAGGGCTAGGCACTGAAGCTTTCTTT.